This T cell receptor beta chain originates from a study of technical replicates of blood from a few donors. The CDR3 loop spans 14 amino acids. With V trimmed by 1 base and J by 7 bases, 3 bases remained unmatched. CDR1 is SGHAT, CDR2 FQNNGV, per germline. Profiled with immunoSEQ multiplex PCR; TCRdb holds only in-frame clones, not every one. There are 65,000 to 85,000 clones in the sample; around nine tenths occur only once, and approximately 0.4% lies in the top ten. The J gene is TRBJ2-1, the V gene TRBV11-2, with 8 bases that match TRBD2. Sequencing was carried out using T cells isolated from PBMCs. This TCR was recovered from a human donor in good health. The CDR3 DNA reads TGTGCCAGCAGCTTAGCGGGAGGGCGTAATGAGCAGTTCTTC. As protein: CASSLAGGRNEQFF.